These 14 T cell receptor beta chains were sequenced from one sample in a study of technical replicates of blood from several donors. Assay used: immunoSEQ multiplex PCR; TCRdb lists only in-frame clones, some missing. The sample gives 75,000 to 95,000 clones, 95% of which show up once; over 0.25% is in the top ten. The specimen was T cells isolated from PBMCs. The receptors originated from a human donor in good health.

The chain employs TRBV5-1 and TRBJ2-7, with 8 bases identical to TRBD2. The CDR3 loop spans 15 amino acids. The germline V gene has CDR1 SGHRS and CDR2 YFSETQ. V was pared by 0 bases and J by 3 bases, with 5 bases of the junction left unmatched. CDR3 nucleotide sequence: TGCGCCAGCAGCTTGGAACTGGCGGGAGGCTACGAGCAGTACTTC. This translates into CASSLELAGGYEQYF.

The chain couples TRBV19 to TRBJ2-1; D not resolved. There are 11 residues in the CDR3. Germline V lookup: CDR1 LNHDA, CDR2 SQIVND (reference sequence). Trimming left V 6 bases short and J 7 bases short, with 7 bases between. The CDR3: CASSRWNEQFF. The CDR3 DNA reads TGTGCCAGTAGCAGATGGAATGAGCAGTTCTTC.

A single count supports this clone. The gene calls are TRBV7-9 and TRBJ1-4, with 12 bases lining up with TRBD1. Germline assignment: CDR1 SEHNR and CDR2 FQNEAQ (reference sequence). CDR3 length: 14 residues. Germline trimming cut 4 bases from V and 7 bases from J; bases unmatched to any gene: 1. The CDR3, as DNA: TGTGCCAGCAGCTGGGACAGGGGGCGTGAAAAACTGTTTTTT. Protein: CASSWDRGREKLFF.

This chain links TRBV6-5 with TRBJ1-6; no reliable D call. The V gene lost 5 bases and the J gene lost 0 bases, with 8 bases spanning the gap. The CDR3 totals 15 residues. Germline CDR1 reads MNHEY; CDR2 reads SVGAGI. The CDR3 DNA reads TGTGCCAGCAGTGCCGAGAGCTCCTATAATTCACCCCTCCACTTT. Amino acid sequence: CASSAESSYNSPLHF.

CDR3 residues: CASSLDRDYEQYF. The CDR3 DNA follows: TGTGCCAGCAGCTTGGACAGGGACTACGAGCAGTACTTC. The V and J genes are TRBV5-6 and TRBJ2-7; possibly TRBD1 for D (6 bases). The CDR3 consists of 13 residues. Looked up from germline, CDR1 is SGHDT and CDR2 is YYEEEE. V was clipped by 0 bases and J by 3 bases, with 7 bases between them.

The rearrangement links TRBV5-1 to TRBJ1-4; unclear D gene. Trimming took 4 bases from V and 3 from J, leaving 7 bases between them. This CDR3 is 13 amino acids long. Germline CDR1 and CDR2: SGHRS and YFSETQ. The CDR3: CASSLRANEKLFF. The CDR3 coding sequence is TGCGCCAGCAGCCTCCGGGCTAATGAAAAACTGTTTTTT. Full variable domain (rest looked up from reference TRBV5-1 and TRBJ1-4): KAGVTQTPRYLIKTRGQQVTLSCSPISGHRSVSWYQQTPGQGLQFLFEYFSETQRNKGNFPGRFSGRQFSNSRSEMNVSTLELGDSALYLCASSLRANEKLFFGSGTQLSVL.

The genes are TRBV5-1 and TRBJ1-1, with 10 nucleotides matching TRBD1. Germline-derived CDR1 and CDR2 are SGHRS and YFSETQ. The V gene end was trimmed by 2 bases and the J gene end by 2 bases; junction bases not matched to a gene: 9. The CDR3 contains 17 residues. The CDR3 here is CASSFGQGGSPNTEAFF. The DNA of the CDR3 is TGCGCCAGCAGCTTCGGACAGGGGGGATCCCCAAACACTGAAGCTTTCTTT. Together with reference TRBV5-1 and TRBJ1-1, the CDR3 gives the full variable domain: KAGVTQTPRYLIKTRGQQVTLSCSPISGHRSVSWYQQTPGQGLQFLFEYFSETQRNKGNFPGRFSGRQFSNSRSEMNVSTLELGDSALYLCASSFGQGGSPNTEAFFGQGTRLTVV.

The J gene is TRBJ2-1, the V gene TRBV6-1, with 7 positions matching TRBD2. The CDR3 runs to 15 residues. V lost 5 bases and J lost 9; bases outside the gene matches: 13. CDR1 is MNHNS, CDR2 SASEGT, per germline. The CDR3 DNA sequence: TGTGCCAGCAGTCGAGCTAGCGGAGATCCCCGTGAGCAGTTCTTC. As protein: CASSRASGDPREQFF.

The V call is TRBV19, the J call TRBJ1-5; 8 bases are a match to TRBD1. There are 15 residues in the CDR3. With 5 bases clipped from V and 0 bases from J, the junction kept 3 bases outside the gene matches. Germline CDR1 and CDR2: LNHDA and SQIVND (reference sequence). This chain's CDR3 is CASSLTGDSNQPQHF. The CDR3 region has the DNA TGTGCCAGTAGTCTGACAGGGGATAGCAATCAGCCCCAGCATTTT. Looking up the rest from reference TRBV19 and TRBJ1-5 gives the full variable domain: DGGITQSPKYLFRKEGQNVTLSCEQNLNHDAMYWYRQDPGQGLRLIYYSQIVNDFQKGDIAEGYSVSREKKESFPLTVTSAQKNPTAFYLCASSLTGDSNQPQHFGDGTRLSIL.

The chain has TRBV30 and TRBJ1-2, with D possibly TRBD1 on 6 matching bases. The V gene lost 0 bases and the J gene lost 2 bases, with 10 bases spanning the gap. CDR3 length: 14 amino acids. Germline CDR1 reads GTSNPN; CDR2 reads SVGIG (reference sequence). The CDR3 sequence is CAWSVGGTNYGYTF. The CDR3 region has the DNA TGTGCCTGGAGTGTAGGGGGAACAAACTATGGCTACACCTTC.

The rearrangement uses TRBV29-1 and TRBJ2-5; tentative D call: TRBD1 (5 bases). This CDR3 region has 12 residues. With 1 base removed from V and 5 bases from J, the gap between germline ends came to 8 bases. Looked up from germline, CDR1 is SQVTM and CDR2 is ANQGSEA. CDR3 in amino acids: CSVEGRVETQYF. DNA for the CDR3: TGCAGCGTTGAAGGCAGGGTGGAGACCCAGTACTTC.

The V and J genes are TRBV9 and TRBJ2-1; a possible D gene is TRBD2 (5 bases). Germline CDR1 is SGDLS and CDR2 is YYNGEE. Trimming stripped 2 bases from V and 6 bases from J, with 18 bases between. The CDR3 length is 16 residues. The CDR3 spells CASSVGVRGGTNEQFF. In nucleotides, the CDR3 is TGTGCCAGCAGCGTGGGAGTCCGGGGTGGTACCAATGAGCAGTTCTTC. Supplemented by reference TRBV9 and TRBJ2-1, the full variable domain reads DSGVTQTPKHLITATGQRVTLRCSPRSGDLSVYWYQQSLDQGLQFLIQYYNGEERAKGNILERFSAQQFPDLHSELNLSSLELGDSALYFCASSVGVRGGTNEQFFGPGTRLTVL.

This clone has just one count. The CDR3 region is CASSVETNLPSNYGYTF. As DNA, the CDR3 is TGTGCCAGCAGCGTAGAGACAAACCTTCCTTCTAACTATGGCTACACCTTC. The rearrangement uses TRBV9 and TRBJ1-2; the D is unclear. The germline gives CDR1 SGDLS, CDR2 YYNGEE. Deletions cut 0 bases from V and 0 bases from J, with 15 bases between. The CDR3 is 17 residues long.

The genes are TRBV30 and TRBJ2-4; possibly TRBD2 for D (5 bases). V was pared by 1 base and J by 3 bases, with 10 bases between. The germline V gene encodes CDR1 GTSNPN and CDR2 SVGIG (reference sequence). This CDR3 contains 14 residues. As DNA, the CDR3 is TGTGCCTGGAGTGATACAACTAGCAAAAACATTCAGTACTTC. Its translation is CAWSDTTSKNIQYF.